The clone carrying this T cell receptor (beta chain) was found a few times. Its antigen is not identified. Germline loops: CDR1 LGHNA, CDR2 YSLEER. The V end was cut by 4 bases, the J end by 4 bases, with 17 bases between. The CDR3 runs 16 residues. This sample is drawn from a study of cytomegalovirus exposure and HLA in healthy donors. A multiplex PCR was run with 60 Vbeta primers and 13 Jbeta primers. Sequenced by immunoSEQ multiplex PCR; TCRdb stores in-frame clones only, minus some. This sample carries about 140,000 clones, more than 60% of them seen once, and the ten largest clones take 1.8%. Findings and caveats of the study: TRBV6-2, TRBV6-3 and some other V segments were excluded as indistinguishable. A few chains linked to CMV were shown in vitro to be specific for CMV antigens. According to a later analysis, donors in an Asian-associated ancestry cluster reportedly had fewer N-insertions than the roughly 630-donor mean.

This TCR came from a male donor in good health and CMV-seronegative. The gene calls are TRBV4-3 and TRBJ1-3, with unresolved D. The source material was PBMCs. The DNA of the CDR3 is TGCGCCAGCAGCCTCGGACTGTCCCAGGTGGGAAACACCATATATTTT. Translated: CASSLGLSQVGNTIYF.